Listed below are T cell receptor beta chains from one sample, sequenced in a study of a mutant IDH1 vaccine in newly diagnosed glioma. For these receptors, no antigen is known. Generated by immunoSEQ multiplex PCR, the TCRdb table keeps only in-frame clones and is missing some. This table holds about 62,000 clones, 70% to 90% found once. Sequencing was performed on PBMCs, taken from a glioma patient whose treatment included an IDH1 peptide vaccine. The receptors originated from a man aged 40-49 years with glioma. Both conserved end residues are part of each CDR3. A D gene is named only where the DNA matches it firmly. Only some rows state a clone size, as once, few, many or a class for expanded clones.

v_call	clone_size	j_call	d_call	cdr3_aa	cdr3_nt
TRBV6-4	-	TRBJ2-7	-	CASSPTGNSYEQYF	TGTGCCAGCAGCCCAACAGGGAACTCCTACGAGCAGTACTTC
TRBV19	-	TRBJ1-4	-	CASSSLTDAFATNEKLFF	TGTGCCAGTAGTAGCTTGACGGACGCCTTTGCAACTAATGAAAAACTGTTTTTT
TRBV27	-	TRBJ1-6	-	CASSLSVEGRSPLHF	TGTGCCAGCAGTTTGTCAGTGGAAGGTCGCTCACCCCTCCACTTT
TRBV7-8	-	TRBJ1-1	-	CASSSFRGNTEAFF	TGTGCCAGCAGCTCCTTCAGGGGGAACACTGAAGCTTTCTTT
TRBV6-4	medium-sized	TRBJ2-3	TRBD2	CASRNSGSGTDTQYF	TGTGCCAGCAGGAATAGCGGGAGTGGGACAGATACGCAGTATTTT
TRBV6-4	-	TRBJ2-3	-	CASSQGSSGGTDTQYF	TGTGCCAGCAGCCAAGGGTCCAGCGGAGGCACAGATACGCAGTATTTT
TRBV11-2	-	TRBJ2-7	TRBD1	CASSDDRGREQYF	TGTGCCAGCAGCGACGACAGGGGGCGCGAGCAGTACTTC
TRBV6-5	-	TRBJ1-4	TRBD1	CASSRGQSREKLFF	TGTGCCAGCAGCAGGGGACAGTCTAGAGAAAAACTGTTTTTT
TRBV4-2	once	TRBJ1-6	-	CASSQVLSNSPLHF	TGTGCCAGCAGCCAAGTCTTGTCAAATTCACCCCTCCACTTT
TRBV4-2	once	TRBJ1-5	-	CASSQGTGQPQHF	TGTGCCAGCAGCCAAGGAACCGGTCAACCCCAGCATTTT
TRBV6-5	few	TRBJ1-3	-	CASRDISSGNTIYF	TGTGCCAGCAGGGACATCTCATCTGGAAACACCATATATTTT
TRBV4-1	-	TRBJ1-1	-	CASSQVSWPQGTRNTEAFF	TGCGCCAGCAGCCAAGTGTCATGGCCCCAGGGAACGCGGAACACTGAAGCTTTCTTT
TRBV10-2	once	TRBJ1-3	-	CASRYSGNTIYF	TGCGCCAGCAGGTACTCTGGAAACACCATATATTTT
TRBV7-2	-	TRBJ2-1	-	CASSFKGGLGSYNEQFF	TGTGCCAGCAGCTTCAAGGGCGGCCTCGGCTCCTACAATGAGCAGTTCTTC
TRBV6-1	-	TRBJ1-2	-	CASIQGYQKGNLDTF	TGTGCCAGCATCCAAGGGTATCAGAAGGGGAATCTGGACACCTTC
TRBV27	-	TRBJ2-1	-	CASSPGTSGSYNEQFF	TGTGCCAGCAGCCCTGGGACTTCTGGCTCCTACAATGAGCAGTTCTTC
TRBV19	once	TRBJ2-1	TRBD2	CASSIWSSGVYNEQFF	TGTGCCAGTAGTATATGGAGTAGCGGGGTGTACAATGAGCAGTTCTTC
TRBV15	-	TRBJ1-3	-	CATSRDLRGSGNTIYF	TGTGCCACCAGCAGAGATCTGAGGGGCTCTGGAAACACCATATATTTT
TRBV6-5	-	TRBJ1-2	TRBD1	CASSDRGPGYGYTF	TGTGCCAGCAGCGACAGGGGGCCCGGCTATGGCTACACCTTC
TRBV5-4	-	TRBJ1-2	-	CASSPVSRNGYTF	TGTGCCAGCAGCCCGGTTAGTCGAAATGGCTACACCTTC
TRBV7-9	-	TRBJ2-5	-	CASSLVLGYVETQYF	TGTGCCAGCAGCTTAGTATTGGGTTATGTAGAGACCCAGTACTTC
TRBV5-1	-	TRBJ2-7	TRBD2	CASAGPGRDYEQYF	TGCGCCAGCGCGGGCCCTGGGAGGGACTACGAGCAGTACTTC
TRBV9	-	TRBJ2-1	-	CASSRSSGSSYNEQFF	TGTGCCAGCAGCCGGAGTTCAGGGAGCTCCTACAATGAGCAGTTCTTC
TRBV15	-	TRBJ1-1	-	CATSRDRRGRFTEAFF	TGTGCCACCAGCAGAGATCGGAGGGGGAGGTTCACTGAAGCTTTCTTT
TRBV7-9	-	TRBJ1-4	-	CASSPLSATNEKLFF	TGTGCCAGCAGCCCCTTGTCGGCAACTAATGAAAAACTGTTTTTT
TRBV19	-	TRBJ1-6	TRBD1	CASMGSERDRGGSGSPLHF	TGTGCCAGTATGGGCTCCGAGCGGGACAGGGGTGGTTCTGGGTCACCCCTCCACTTT
TRBV7-3	-	TRBJ2-2	-	CASSQRGTGNTGELFF	TGTGCCAGCAGCCAAAGGGGGACGGGGAACACCGGGGAGCTGTTTTTT
TRBV10-3	-	TRBJ1-3	-	CAISLGGFSGNTIYF	TGTGCCATCAGTCTGGGGGGTTTCTCTGGAAACACCATATATTTT
TRBV28	-	TRBJ1-2	TRBD1	CASSLRDRLYGYTF	TGTGCCAGCAGTTTGAGGGACAGGCTCTATGGCTACACCTTC
TRBV5-1	-	TRBJ2-1	-	CASSVAATSYNEQFF	TGCGCCAGCAGCGTAGCGGCTACCTCCTACAATGAGCAGTTCTTC
TRBV5-1	-	TRBJ2-5	TRBD1	CASSLARDRGIVVSQETQYF	TGCGCCAGCAGCTTGGCTAGGGACAGGGGAATTGTTGTATCCCAAGAGACCCAGTACTTC
TRBV4-1	once	TRBJ2-1	-	CASSQYDIDDEQFF	TGCGCCAGCAGCCAATACGACATCGACGATGAGCAGTTCTTC
TRBV11-2	-	TRBJ1-2	TRBD1	CASRGTGAVGYGYTF	TGTGCCAGCAGGGGTACAGGGGCAGTGGGCTATGGCTACACCTTC
TRBV7-9	-	TRBJ1-1	-	CASSLEGVGTEAFF	TGTGCCAGCAGCTTAGAGGGGGTCGGCACTGAAGCTTTCTTT
TRBV6-1	-	TRBJ1-6	TRBD1	CASKLEGTGSSPLHF	TGTGCCAGCAAGCTCGAGGGGACAGGGAGTTCACCCCTCCACTTT
TRBV6-5	-	TRBJ2-3	TRBD2	CASSYLGLNTDTQYF	TGTGCCAGCAGTTATTTGGGACTAAACACAGATACGCAGTATTTT
TRBV29-1	-	TRBJ2-2	TRBD2	CSVAEAGVFTGELFF	TGCAGCGTTGCAGAAGCGGGAGTTTTCACCGGGGAGCTGTTTTTT
TRBV29-1	-	TRBJ2-5	TRBD1	CTVPGQGSLETQYF	TGCACCGTGCCGGGACAGGGGAGTTTGGAGACCCAGTACTTC
TRBV13	-	TRBJ1-2	-	CASSRAPPGEDGYTF	TGTGCCAGCAGCCGAGCACCCCCGGGTGAAGATGGCTACACCTTC
TRBV15	-	TRBJ2-2	TRBD1	CATRAPDRDVGELFF	TGTGCCACCAGAGCTCCGGACAGGGATGTCGGGGAGCTGTTTTTT
TRBV19	-	TRBJ2-3	-	CASSLETNTDTQYF	TGTGCCAGTAGTCTGGAGACAAACACAGATACGCAGTATTTT
TRBV7-2	-	TRBJ1-2	-	CASSLVRGGNYGYTF	TGTGCCAGCAGCTTAGTGCGGGGAGGTAACTATGGCTACACCTTC
TRBV5-4	-	TRBJ2-5	TRBD2	CASSGGGWFQETQYF	TGTGCCAGCAGCGGGGGGGGATGGTTCCAAGAGACCCAGTACTTC
TRBV6-6	-	TRBJ1-6	-	CASSYSPDSPLHF	TGTGCCAGCAGTTACTCCCCGGATTCACCCCTCCACTTT
TRBV15	-	TRBJ2-7	-	CATSREYVEAPEQYF	TGTGCCACCAGCAGAGAGTATGTAGAGGCACCCGAGCAGTACTTC
TRBV7-9	-	TRBJ2-1	-	CASSPGRFSYNEQFF	TGTGCCAGCAGCCCTGGAAGATTCTCCTACAATGAGCAGTTCTTC
TRBV28	-	TRBJ2-1	-	CASRPGAVVGEQFF	TGTGCCAGCAGACCGGGGGCGGTTGTGGGTGAGCAGTTCTTC
TRBV7-2	-	TRBJ1-2	-	CASSPTRLITGLNFGYTF	TGTGCCAGCAGCCCAACCCGACTCATTACGGGTTTGAACTTTGGCTACACCTTC
TRBV10-3	-	TRBJ2-1	TRBD1	CAISKTGTGDNEQFF	TGTGCCATCAGTAAAACCGGGACAGGGGACAATGAGCAGTTCTTC
TRBV19	once	TRBJ1-5	-	CATRPGVSNQPQHF	TGTGCCACCCGGCCTGGGGTTAGCAATCAGCCCCAGCATTTT
TRBV12-5	once	TRBJ1-1	-	CASGLATAGGGTTEAFF	TGTGCTAGTGGTTTGGCAACCGCCGGGGGAGGAACCACTGAAGCTTTCTTT